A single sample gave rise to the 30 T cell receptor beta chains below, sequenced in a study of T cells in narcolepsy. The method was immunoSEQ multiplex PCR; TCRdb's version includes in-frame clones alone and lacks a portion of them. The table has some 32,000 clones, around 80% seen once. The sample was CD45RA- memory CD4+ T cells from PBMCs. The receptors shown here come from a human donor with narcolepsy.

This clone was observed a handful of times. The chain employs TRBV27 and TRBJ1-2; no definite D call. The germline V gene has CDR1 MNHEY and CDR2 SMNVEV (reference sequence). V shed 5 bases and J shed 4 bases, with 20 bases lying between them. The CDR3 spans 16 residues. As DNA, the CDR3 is TGTGCCAGCAGTCCAAGACAAAAACTCACGCCCTATGGCTACACCTTC. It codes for CASSPRQKLTPYGYTF.

CDR3 nucleotide sequence: TGTGCCAGCAGCTTAGCTCCTGGGAGACATGGCTACACCTTC. Its translation is CASSLAPGRHGYTF. The genes are TRBV7-3 and TRBJ1-2; D is ambiguous. Germline V gene lookup returns CDR1 SGHTA and CDR2 FQGTGA. V gave up 2 bases and J gave up 6 bases, with 13 bases separating them. The CDR3 sequence is 14 residues long.

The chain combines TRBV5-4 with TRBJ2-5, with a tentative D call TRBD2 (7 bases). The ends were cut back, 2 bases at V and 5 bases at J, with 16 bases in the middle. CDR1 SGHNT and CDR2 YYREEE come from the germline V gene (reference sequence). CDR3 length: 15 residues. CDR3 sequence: CASSLKRGAGETQYF. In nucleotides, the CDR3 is TGTGCCAGCAGCTTAAAACGGGGGGCGGGGGAGACCCAGTACTTC.

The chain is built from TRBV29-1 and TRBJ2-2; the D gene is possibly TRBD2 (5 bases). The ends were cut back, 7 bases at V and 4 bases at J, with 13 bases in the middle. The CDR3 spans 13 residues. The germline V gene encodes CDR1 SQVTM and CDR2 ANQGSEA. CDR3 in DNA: TGCAGCGCTCAAACTAGTCCCACCGGGGAGCTGTTTTTT. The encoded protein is CSAQTSPTGELFF.

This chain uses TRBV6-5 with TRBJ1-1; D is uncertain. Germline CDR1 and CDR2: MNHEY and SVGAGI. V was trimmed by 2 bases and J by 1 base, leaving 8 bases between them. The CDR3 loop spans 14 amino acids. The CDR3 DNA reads TGTGCCAGCAGTTACCCCGGAAGGAACACTGAAGCTTTCTTT. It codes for CASSYPGRNTEAFF.

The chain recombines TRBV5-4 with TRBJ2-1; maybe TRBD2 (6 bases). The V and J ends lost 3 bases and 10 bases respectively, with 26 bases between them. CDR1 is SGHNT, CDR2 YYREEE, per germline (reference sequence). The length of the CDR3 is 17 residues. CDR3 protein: CASSWGRAGRSRGEQFF. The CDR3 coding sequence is TGTGCCAGCAGCTGGGGCCGGGCGGGGCGGTCGAGGGGAGAGCAGTTCTTC.

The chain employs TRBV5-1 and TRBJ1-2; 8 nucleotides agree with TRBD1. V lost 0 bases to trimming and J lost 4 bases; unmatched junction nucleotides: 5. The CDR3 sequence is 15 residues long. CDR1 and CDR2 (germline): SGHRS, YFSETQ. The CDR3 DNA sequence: TGCGCCAGCAGCTTGGTAGGACAGGGCGGCTATGGCTACACCTTC. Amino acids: CASSLVGQGGYGYTF. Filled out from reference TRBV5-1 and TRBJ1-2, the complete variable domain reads KAGVTQTPRYLIKTRGQQVTLSCSPISGHRSVSWYQQTPGQGLQFLFEYFSETQRNKGNFPGRFSGRQFSNSRSEMNVSTLELGDSALYLCASSLVGQGGYGYTFGSGTRLTVV.

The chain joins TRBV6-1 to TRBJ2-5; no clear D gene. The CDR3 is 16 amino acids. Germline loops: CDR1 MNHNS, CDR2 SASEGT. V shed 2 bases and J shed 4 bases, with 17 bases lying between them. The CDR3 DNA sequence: TGTGCCAGCAGTGAAACATCGGGTGGCCTCCCAGAGACCCAGTACTTC. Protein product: CASSETSGGLPETQYF.

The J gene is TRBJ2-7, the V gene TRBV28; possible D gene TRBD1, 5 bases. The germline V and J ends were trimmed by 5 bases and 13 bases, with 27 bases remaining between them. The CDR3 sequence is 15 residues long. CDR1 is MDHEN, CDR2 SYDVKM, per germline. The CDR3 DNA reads TGTGCCAGCAGTCCTTCTGGGGCAGGGTTTCTACGAGCCTACTTC. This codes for CASSPSGAGFLRAYF.

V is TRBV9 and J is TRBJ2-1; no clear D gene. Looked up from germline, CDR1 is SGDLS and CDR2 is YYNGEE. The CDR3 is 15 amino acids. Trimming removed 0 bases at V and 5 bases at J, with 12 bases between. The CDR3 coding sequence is TGTGCCAGCAGCGTAGGAGCTTTAGGGAACAATGAGCAGTTCTTC. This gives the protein CASSVGALGNNEQFF. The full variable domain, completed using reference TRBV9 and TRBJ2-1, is DSGVTQTPKHLITATGQRVTLRCSPRSGDLSVYWYQQSLDQGLQFLIQYYNGEERAKGNILERFSAQQFPDLHSELNLSSLELGDSALYFCASSVGALGNNEQFFGPGTRLTVL.

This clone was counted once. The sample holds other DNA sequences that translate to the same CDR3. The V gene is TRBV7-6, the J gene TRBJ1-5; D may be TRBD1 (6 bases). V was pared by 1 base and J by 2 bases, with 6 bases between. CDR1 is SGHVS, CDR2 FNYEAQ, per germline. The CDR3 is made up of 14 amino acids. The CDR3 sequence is CASSLEGGNQPQHF. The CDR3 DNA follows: TGTGCCAGCAGCTTAGAGGGGGGCAATCAGCCCCAGCATTTT.

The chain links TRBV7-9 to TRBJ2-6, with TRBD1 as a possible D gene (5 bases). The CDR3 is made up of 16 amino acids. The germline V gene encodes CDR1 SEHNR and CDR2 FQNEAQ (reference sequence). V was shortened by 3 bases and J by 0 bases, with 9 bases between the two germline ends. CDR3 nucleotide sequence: TGTGCCAGCAGCTTCCGACAGATCTCTGGGGCCAACGTCCTGACTTTC. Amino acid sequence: CASSFRQISGANVLTF.

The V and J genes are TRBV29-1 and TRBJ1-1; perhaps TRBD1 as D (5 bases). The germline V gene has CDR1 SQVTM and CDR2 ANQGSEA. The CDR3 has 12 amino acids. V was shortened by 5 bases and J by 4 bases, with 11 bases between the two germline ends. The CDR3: CSVYERGTEAFF. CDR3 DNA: TGCAGCGTTTATGAGAGGGGCACTGAAGCTTTCTTT.

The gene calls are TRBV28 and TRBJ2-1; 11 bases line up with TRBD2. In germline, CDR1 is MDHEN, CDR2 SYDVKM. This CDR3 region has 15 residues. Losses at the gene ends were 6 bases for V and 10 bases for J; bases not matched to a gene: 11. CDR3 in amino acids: CASRLAGEGTSEQFF. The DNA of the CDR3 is TGTGCCAGCAGACTAGCGGGAGAGGGAACAAGCGAGCAGTTCTTC.

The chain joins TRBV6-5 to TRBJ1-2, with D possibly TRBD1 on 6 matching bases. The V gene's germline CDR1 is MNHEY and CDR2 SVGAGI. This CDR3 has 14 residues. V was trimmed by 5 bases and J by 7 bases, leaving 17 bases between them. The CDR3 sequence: CASSELQGESGYTF. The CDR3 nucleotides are TGTGCCAGCAGTGAACTACAGGGAGAGAGTGGCTACACCTTC.

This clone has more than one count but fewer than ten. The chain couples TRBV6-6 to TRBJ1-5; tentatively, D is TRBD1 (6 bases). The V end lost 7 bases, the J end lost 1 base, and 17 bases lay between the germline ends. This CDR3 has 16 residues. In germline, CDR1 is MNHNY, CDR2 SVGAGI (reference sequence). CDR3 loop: CASISPGQGSNQPQHF. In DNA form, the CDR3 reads TGTGCCAGCATATCACCGGGACAAGGGAGCAATCAGCCCCAGCATTTT.

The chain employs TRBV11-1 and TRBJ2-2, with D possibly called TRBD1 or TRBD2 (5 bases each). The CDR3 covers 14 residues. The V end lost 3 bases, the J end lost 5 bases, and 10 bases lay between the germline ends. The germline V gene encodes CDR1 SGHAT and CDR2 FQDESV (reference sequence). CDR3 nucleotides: TGTGCCAGCAGCTTTACGGGGCGGACCGGGGAGCTGTTTTTT. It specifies CASSFTGRTGELFF.

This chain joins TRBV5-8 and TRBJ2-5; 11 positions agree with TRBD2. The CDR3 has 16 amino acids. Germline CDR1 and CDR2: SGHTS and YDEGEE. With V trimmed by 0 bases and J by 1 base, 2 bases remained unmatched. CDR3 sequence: CASSLAGLAAQETQYF. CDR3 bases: TGTGCCAGCAGCTTGGCGGGACTAGCGGCCCAAGAGACCCAGTACTTC.

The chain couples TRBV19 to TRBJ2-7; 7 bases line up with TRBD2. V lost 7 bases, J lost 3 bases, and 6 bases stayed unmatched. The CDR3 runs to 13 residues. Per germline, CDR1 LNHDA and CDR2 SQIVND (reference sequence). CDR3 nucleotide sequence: TGTGCCAGTACCTCCGGGGGGAACTACGAGCAGTACTTC. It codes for CASTSGGNYEQYF.

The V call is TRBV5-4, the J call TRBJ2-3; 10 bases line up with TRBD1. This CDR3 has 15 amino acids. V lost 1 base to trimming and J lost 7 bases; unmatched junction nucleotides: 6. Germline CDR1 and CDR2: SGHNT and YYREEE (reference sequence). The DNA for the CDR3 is TGTGCCAGCAGCTTGCGACAGGGGGCGCAAAATACGCAGTATTTT. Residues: CASSLRQGAQNTQYF.

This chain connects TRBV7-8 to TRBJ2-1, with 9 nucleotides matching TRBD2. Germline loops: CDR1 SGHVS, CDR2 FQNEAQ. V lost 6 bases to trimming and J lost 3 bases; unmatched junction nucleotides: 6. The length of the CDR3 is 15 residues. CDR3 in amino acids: CASRAGTSIYNEQFF. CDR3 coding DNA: TGTGCCAGCAGGGCCGGGACTAGCATCTACAATGAGCAGTTCTTC.

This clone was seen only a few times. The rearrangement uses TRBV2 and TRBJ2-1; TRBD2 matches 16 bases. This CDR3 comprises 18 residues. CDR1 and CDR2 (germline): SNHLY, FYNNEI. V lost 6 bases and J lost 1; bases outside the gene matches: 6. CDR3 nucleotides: TGTGCCAGCAGAGGGACTAGCGGGGGGGCCGATTCCTACAATGAGCAGTTCTTC. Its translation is CASRGTSGGADSYNEQFF.

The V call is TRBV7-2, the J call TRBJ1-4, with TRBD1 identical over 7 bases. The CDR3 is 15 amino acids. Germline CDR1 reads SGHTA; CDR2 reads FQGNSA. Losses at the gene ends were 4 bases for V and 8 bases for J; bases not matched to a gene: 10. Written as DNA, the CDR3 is TGTGCCAGCAGCTCAGACCGGGACAGTCGCGAAAAACTGTTTTTT. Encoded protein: CASSSDRDSREKLFF.

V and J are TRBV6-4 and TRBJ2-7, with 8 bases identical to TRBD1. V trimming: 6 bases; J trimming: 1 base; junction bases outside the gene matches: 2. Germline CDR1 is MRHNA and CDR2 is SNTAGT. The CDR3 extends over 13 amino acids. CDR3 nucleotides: TGTGCCAGCAGGGGGACAGGTTCCTACGAGCAGTACTTC. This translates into CASRGTGSYEQYF.

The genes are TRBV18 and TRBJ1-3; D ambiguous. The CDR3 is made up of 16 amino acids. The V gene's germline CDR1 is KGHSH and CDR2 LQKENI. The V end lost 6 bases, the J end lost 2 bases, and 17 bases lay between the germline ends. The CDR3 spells CASSQAGPRTGNTIYF. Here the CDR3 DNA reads TGTGCCAGCTCCCAAGCCGGGCCTCGTACTGGAAACACCATATATTTT.

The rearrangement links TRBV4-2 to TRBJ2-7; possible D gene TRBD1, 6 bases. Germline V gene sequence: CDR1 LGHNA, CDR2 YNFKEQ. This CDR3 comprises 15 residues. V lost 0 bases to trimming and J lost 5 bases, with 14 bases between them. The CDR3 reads CASSQEGHPRHEQYF. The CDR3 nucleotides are TGTGCCAGCAGCCAAGAGGGACACCCTCGGCACGAGCAGTACTTC.

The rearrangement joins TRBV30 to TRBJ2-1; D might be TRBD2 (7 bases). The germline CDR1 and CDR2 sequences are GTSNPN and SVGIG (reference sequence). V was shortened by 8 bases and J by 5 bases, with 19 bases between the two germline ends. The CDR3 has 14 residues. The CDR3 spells CARGRGSHDNEQFF. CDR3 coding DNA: TGTGCCCGGGGGCGGGGGAGTCACGACAATGAGCAGTTCTTC.

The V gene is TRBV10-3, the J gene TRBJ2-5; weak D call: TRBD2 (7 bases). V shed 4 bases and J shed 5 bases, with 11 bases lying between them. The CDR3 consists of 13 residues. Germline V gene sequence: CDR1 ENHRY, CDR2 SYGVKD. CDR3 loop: CAISASGGETQYF. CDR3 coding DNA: TGTGCCATCAGTGCCTCGGGGGGCGAGACCCAGTACTTC.

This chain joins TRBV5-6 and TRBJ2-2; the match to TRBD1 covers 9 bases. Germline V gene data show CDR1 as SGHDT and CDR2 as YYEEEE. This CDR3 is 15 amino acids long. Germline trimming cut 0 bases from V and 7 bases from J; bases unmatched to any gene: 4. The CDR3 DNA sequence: TGTGCCAGCAGCTTGGGACAGGGGGTTATCGGGGAGCTGTTTTTT. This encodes CASSLGQGVIGELFF. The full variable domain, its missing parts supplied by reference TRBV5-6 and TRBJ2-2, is DAGVTQSPTHLIKTRGQQVTLRCSPKSGHDTVSWYQQALGQGPQFIFQYYEEEERQRGNFPDRFSGHQFPNYSSELNVNALLLGDSALYLCASSLGQGVIGELFFGEGSRLTVL.

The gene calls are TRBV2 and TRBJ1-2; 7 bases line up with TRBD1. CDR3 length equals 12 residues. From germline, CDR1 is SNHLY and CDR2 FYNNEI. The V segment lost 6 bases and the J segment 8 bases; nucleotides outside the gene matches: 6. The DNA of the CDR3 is TGTGCCAGCAGCTTCGACAGGGCAGGCTACACCTTC. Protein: CASSFDRAGYTF.